What follows describes a single TCR beta chain. V shed 7 bases, J shed 3 bases, and the junction held 12 bases outside the gene matches. This CDR3 is built from 15 residues. Germline CDR1 SNHLY, CDR2 FYNNEI. This sample stems from a study of blood T cell repertoires in COVID-19. Sequenced by immunoSEQ multiplex PCR; TCRdb stores in-frame clones only, minus some. The sample yields around 260,000 clones, just over 90% seen once. Sequenced material: peripheral blood. The receptor was isolated from a woman in her twenties or thirties with COVID-19, enrolled during active disease. The chain carries TRBV2 and TRBJ2-7; 7 nucleotides match TRBD2. The CDR3 DNA follows: TGTGCCAGCATCTCTAGCGGAATAACCTTCTACGAGCAGTACTTC. It yields the protein CASISSGITFYEQYF. The full variable domain, completed using reference TRBV2 and TRBJ2-7, is EPEVTQTPSHQVTQMGQEVILRCVPISNHLYFYWYRQILGQKVEFLVSFYNNEISEKSEIFDDQFSVERPDGSNFTLKIRSTKLEDSAMYFCASISSGITFYEQYFGPGTRLTVT.